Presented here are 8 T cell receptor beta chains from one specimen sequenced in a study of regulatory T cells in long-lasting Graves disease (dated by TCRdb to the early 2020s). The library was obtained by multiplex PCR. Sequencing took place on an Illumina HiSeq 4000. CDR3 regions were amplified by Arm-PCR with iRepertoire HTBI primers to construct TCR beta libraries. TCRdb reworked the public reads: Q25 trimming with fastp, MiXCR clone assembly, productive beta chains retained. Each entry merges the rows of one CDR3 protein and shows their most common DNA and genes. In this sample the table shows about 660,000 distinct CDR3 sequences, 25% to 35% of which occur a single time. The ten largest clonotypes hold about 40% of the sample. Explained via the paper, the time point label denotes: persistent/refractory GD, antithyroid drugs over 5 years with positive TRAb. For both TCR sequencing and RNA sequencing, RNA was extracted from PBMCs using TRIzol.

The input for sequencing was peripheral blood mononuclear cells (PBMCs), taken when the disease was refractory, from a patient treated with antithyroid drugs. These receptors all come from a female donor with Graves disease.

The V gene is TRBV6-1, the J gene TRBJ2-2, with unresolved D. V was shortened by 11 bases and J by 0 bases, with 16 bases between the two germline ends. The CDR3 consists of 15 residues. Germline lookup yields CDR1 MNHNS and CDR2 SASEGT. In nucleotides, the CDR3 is TGTGCCCCGCAGGATTTGATTCCGAACACCGGGGAGCTGTTTTTT. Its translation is CAPQDLIPNTGELFF.

The CDR3 spells CASSRLGQGNQPQHF. The CDR3 coding sequence is TGTGCCAGCAGCCGTTTGGGACAGGGGAATCAGCCCCAGCATTTT. The chain links TRBV7-2 to TRBJ1-5, with 10 bases fitting TRBD1. The germline gives CDR1 SGHTA, CDR2 FQGNSA. This CDR3 is built from 15 residues. V lost 5 bases and J lost 4; bases outside the gene matches: 5.

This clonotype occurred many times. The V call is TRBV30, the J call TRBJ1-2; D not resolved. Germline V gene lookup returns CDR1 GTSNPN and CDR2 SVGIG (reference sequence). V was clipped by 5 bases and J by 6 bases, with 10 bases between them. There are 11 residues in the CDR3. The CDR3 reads CAWQDYHGYTF. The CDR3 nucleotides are TGTGCCTGGCAGGACTACCATGGCTACACCTTC.

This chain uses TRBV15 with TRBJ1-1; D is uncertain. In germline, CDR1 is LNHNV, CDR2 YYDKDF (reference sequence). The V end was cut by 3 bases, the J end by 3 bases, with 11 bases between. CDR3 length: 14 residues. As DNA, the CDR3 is TGTGCCACCAGCAGGGACCCCGGGGACACTGAAGCTTTCTTT. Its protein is CATSRDPGDTEAFF.

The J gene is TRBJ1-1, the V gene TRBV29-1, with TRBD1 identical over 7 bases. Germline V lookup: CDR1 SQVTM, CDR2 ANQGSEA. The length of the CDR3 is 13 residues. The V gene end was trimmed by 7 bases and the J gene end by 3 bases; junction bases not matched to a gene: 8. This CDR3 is CSAATGWDTEAFF. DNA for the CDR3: TGCAGCGCCGCGACAGGGTGGGACACTGAAGCTTTCTTT.

CDR3 nucleotides: TGTGCCAGCAGCACCCGACTAGCGGGAGTAACCACCGGGGAGCTGTTTTTT. This gives the protein CASSTRLAGVTTGELFF. V and J are TRBV13 and TRBJ2-2; TRBD2 matches at 12 bases. The CDR3 contains 17 residues. Losses at the gene ends were 5 bases for V and 4 bases for J; bases not matched to a gene: 8. The germline CDR1 and CDR2 sequences are PRHDT and FYEKMQ (reference sequence).

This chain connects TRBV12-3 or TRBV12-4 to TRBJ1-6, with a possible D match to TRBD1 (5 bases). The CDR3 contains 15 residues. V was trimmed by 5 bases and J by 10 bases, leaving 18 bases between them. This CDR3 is CASSDGTPGQSPLHF. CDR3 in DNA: TGTGCCAGCAGTGACGGGACGCCCGGACAATCACCCCTCCACTTT.

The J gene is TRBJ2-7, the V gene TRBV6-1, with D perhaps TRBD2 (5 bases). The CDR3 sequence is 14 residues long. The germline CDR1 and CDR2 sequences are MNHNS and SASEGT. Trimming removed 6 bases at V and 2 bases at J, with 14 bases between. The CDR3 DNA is TGTGCCAGCAGCATACTTGGGCGGGCCTACGAGCAGTACTTC. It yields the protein CASSILGRAYEQYF.